This T cell receptor beta chain was documented in a study of T cell changes during pregnancy in multiple sclerosis. Per the germline V gene, CDR1 is SNHLY and CDR2 is FYNNEI. The CDR3 consists of 14 residues. Deletions cut 6 bases from V and 0 bases from J, with 11 bases between. TCRdb's table, derived via immunoSEQ multiplex PCR, lists solely in-frame clones and lacks some. Here the sample spans about 36,000 clones, about 89% being singletons. The sequencing used CD8+ T cells from peripheral blood mononuclear cells, collected in the third trimester of pregnancy. The clonotype was recovered from a female donor with multiple sclerosis, enrolled in a pregnancy study. This chain connects TRBV2 to TRBJ1-2; the D is unclear. CDR3 sequence reads: CASRPTPTNYGYTF. In nucleotides, the CDR3 is TGTGCCAGCAGACCGACACCGACTAACTATGGCTACACCTTC. The whole variable domain, filled in from reference TRBV2 and TRBJ1-2, reads EPEVTQTPSHQVTQMGQEVILRCVPISNHLYFYWYRQILGQKVEFLVSFYNNEISEKSEIFDDQFSVERPDGSNFTLKIRSTKLEDSAMYFCASRPTPTNYGYTFGSGTRLTVV.